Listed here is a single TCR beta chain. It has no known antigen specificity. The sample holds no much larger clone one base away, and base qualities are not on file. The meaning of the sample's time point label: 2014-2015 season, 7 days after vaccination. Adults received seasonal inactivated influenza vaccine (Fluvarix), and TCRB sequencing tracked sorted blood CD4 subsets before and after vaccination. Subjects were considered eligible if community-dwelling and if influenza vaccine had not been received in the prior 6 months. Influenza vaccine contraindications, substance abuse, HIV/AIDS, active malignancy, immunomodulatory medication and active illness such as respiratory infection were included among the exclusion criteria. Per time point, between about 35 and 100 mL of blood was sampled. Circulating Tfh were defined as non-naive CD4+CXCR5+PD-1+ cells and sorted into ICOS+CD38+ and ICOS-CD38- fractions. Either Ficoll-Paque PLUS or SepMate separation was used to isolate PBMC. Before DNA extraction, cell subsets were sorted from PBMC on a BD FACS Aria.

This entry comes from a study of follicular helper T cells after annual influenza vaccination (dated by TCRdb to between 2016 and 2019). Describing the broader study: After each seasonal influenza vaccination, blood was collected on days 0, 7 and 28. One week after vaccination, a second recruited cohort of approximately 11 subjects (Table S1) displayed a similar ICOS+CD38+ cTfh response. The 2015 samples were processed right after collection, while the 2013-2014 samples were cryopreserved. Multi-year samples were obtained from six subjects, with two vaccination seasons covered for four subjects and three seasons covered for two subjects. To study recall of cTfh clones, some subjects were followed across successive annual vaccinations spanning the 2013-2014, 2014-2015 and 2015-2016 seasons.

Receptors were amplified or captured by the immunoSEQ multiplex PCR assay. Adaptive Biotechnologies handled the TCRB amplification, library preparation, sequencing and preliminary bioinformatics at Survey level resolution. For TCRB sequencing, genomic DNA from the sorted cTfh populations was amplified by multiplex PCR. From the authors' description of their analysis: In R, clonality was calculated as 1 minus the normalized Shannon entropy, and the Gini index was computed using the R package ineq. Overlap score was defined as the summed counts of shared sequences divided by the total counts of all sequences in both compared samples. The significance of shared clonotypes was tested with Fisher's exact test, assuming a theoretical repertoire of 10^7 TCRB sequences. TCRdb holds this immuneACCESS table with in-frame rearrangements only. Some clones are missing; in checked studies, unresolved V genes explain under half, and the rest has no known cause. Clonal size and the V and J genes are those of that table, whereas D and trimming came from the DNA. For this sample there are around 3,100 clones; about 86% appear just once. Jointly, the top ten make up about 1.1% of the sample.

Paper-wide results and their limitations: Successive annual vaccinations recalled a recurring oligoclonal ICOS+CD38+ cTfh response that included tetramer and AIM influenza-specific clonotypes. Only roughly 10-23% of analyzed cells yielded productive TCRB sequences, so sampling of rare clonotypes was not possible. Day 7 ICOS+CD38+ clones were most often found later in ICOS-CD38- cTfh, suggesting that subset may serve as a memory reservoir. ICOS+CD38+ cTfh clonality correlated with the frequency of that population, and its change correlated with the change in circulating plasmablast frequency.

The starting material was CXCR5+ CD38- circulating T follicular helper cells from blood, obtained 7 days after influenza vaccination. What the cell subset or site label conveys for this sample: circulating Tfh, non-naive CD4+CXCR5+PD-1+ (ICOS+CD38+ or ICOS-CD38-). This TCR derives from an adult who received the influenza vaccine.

The CDR3 protein: CASSKDQGLNTEAFF. The sequence in DNA is TGTGCCAGCAGCAAAGACCAGGGATTGAACACTGAAGCTTTCTTT. Recombination connected TRBV21-1 to TRBJ1-1; TRBD1, the table's D call, lacks a check against the DNA. TRBV21-1 is a listed pseudogene. From the cysteine up to the phenylalanine, the CDR3 has a length of 15 residues. Solely the CDR3 DNA is kept, with 45 bases framed from the first base.